Listed below are T cell receptor beta chains from one sample, sequenced in a study of blood T cell repertoires in COVID-19. The protocol was immunoSEQ multiplex PCR, while the TCRdb copy is restricted to in-frame clones and leaves out a portion. The sample contains tens of thousands of clones, approximately 90% of which appear only once. Input material: peripheral blood. The receptors stem from a woman in her sixties or seventies with active or convalescent COVID-19. CDR3s include the opening cysteine and the closing phenylalanine or tryptophan. A D gene is named only where the DNA matches it firmly. Rows give clone size only sometimes, using once, few, many, or a class for an expanded clone.

- | TRBJ1-3 | - | 15 | TRBV28 | TGTGCCAGCAGTTTGATCAGGGCGGCTGGAAACACCATATATTTT | CASSLIRAAGNTIYF
- | TRBJ1-1 | - | 15 | TRBV6-5 | TGTGCCAGCAGTTCTGGACAGATAATGAACACTGAAGCTTTCTTT | CASSSGQIMNTEAFF
- | TRBJ1-3 | - | 16 | TRBV6-2/TRBV6-3 | TGTGCCAGCAGTTACTCTGGTGGACTCTCTGGAAACACCATATATTTT | CASSYSGGLSGNTIYF
TRBD2 | TRBJ2-1 | - | 16 | TRBV29-1 | TGCAGCGTCCAACCGACTAGCGGGGCCTTCTACAATGAGCAGTTCTTC | CSVQPTSGAFYNEQFF
- | TRBJ1-1 | once | 14 | TRBV5-1 | TGCGCCAGCAGGTCAGACTCGGTTCGCACTGAAGCTTTCTTT | CASRSDSVRTEAFF
- | TRBJ1-1 | - | 16 | TRBV15 | TGTGCCACCAGCTCCCAATTACAGGGTAACTTTTCAGAAGCTTTCTTT | CATSSQLQGNFSEAFF
- | TRBJ2-7 | - | 14 | TRBV7-9 | TGTGCCAGCAGCCCCACCACGGACAGCTACGAGCAGTACTTC | CASSPTTDSYEQYF
TRBD2 | TRBJ2-2 | - | 16 | TRBV9 | TGTGCCAGCAGCGTAGTCCTAGCGGAGAACACCGGGGAGCTGTTTTTT | CASSVVLAENTGELFF
TRBD1 | TRBJ1-5 | - | 14 | TRBV30 | TGTGCCTGGAGCGGGACAGTGAGCAATCAGCCCCAGCATTTT | CAWSGTVSNQPQHF
- | TRBJ1-2 | few | 18 | TRBV7-8 | TGTGCCAGCCGTCCGCTCAGGGGCGGGCCAAGTTCCGTCTATGGCTACACCTTC | CASRPLRGGPSSVYGYTF
TRBD1 | TRBJ1-2 | - | 17 | TRBV7-2 | TGTGCCAGCAGCTGGACAGGGGGCGCGATTGTTAACTATGGCTACACCTTC | CASSWTGGAIVNYGYTF
- | TRBJ2-5 | - | 13 | TRBV28 | TGTGCCAGCAAATCCCCTGACCAAGAGACCCAGTACTTC | CASKSPDQETQYF
TRBD1 | TRBJ1-3 | - | 16 | TRBV5-1 | TGCGCCAGCAGCTCGCGGACAGGGGGCAGCGGAAACACCATATATTTT | CASSSRTGGSGNTIYF
- | TRBJ1-1 | - | 13 | TRBV7-3 | TGTGCCAGCAGCTCAATAAGGGGCACTGAAGCTTTCTTT | CASSSIRGTEAFF
TRBD1 | TRBJ1-2 | - | 13 | TRBV6-5 | TGTGCCACTTCCGGACAGGGGAACTATGGCTACACCTTC | CATSGQGNYGYTF
- | TRBJ1-2 | - | 12 | TRBV29-1 | TGCAGCGTTGGTTGGAGGAACTATGGCTACACCTTC | CSVGWRNYGYTF
- | TRBJ2-3 | - | 14 | TRBV9 | TGTGCCAGCAGCGAAAGTCCGGGCACAGATACGCAGTATTTT | CASSESPGTDTQYF
- | TRBJ1-1 | - | 13 | TRBV28 | TGTGCCAGCACCCCTTCGCTAAACACTGAAGCTTTCTTT | CASTPSLNTEAFF
TRBD1 | TRBJ1-4 | - | 12 | TRBV10-3 | TGTGCCACGTCTGACAGGGTTGAAAAACTGTTTTTT | CATSDRVEKLFF
TRBD1 | TRBJ1-6 | - | 15 | TRBV10-2 | TGCGCCAGCAGTGAGTCCGGGACAGGGTCGTCACCCCTCCACTTT | CASSESGTGSSPLHF
- | TRBJ1-1 | - | 15 | TRBV7-9 | TGTGCCAGCAGCTTAGGCGGGGTTGGGGACACTGAAGCTTTCTTT | CASSLGGVGDTEAFF
- | TRBJ2-7 | - | 13 | TRBV15 | TGTGCCACCAGCAATCCGGGAGCCTACGAGCAGTACTTC | CATSNPGAYEQYF
- | TRBJ1-1 | - | 15 | TRBV5-6 | TGTGCCAGCAGCTTGAGAACTACGATGAACACTGAAGCTTTCTTT | CASSLRTTMNTEAFF
TRBD1 | TRBJ1-2 | - | 14 | TRBV7-2 | TGTGCCAGCAGCACCCTGGACAGGGCCTATGGCTACACCTTC | CASSTLDRAYGYTF
- | TRBJ1-4 | - | 12 | TRBV15 | TGTGCCACCAGCAGAGGAGGTGAAAAACTGTTTTTT | CATSRGGEKLFF
TRBD1 | TRBJ1-5 | - | 15 | TRBV2 | TGTGCCAGCCACAGGGGGCCCTATAGCAATCAGCCCCAGCATTTT | CASHRGPYSNQPQHF
- | TRBJ1-1 | - | 14 | TRBV5-1 | TGCGCCAGCAGCGTCCGGGGGGCAGGTACTGAAGCTTTCTTT | CASSVRGAGTEAFF
- | TRBJ2-1 | - | 15 | TRBV28 | TGTGCCAGCAGTCCCGACTTCAGCTCCTACAATGAGCAGTTCTTC | CASSPDFSSYNEQFF
- | TRBJ2-7 | - | 13 | TRBV3-1/TRBV3-2 | TGTGCCAGCAGCCAAGATCTTCGGGGCGAGCAGTACTTC | CASSQDLRGEQYF
TRBD1 | TRBJ1-5 | - | 16 | TRBV5-6 | TGTGCCAGCAGCTTGGCCGGGGACAGGTTCAATCAGCCCCAGCATTTT | CASSLAGDRFNQPQHF
TRBD2 | TRBJ2-7 | once | 16 | TRBV14 | TGTGCCAGCAGCCAAAGGACTAGCGGGCCTACCTACGAGCAGTACTTC | CASSQRTSGPTYEQYF
- | TRBJ2-7 | once | 13 | TRBV5-1 | TGCGCCAGCAGCTTGGTGGGGCGGAGCGAGCAGTACTTC | CASSLVGRSEQYF
- | TRBJ2-3 | - | 13 | TRBV15 | TGTGCCACCAGCAGGGCTAGCACAGATACGCAGTATTTT | CATSRASTDTQYF
- | TRBJ2-7 | - | 13 | TRBV12-3/TRBV12-4 | TGTGCCAGCAGAGCGGTAGCGACGTACGAGCAGTACTTC | CASRAVATYEQYF
TRBD2 | TRBJ2-7 | once | 15 | TRBV28 | TGTGCCAGCAGTACCCCGGGACTAGCGATGGACGAGCAGTACTTC | CASSTPGLAMDEQYF
TRBD1 | TRBJ1-3 | - | 18 | TRBV28 | TGTGCCAGCAGACCCTCGGGACAGGGATGGCACGCGGGAAACACCATATATTTT | CASRPSGQGWHAGNTIYF
TRBD1 | TRBJ2-7 | - | 16 | TRBV5-8 | TGTGCCAGCAGCGACCCCGGACAGGGTTTACGAAGCGAGCAGTACTTC | CASSDPGQGLRSEQYF
- | TRBJ1-6 | - | 14 | TRBV28 | TGTGCCAGCATGAAGGCCTCACTAATTTCACCCCTCCACTTT | CASMKASLISPLHF
TRBD1 | TRBJ2-7 | - | 15 | TRBV28 | TGTGCCAGCAGTTATAGACAGGGGGCAGCGTACGAGCAGTACTTC | CASSYRQGAAYEQYF
- | TRBJ1-1 | - | 13 | TRBV12-3/TRBV12-4 | TGTGCCAGCAGTGGGCGGGCGAACACTGAAGCTTTCTTT | CASSGRANTEAFF
- | TRBJ2-7 | - | 14 | TRBV28 | TGTGCCAGCTCATCCACCGTGGGGGGCTACGAGCAGTACTTC | CASSSTVGGYEQYF
- | TRBJ1-3 | - | 16 | TRBV7-6 | TGTGCCAGCAGCTTAGCGCAGGGATTCTCTGGAAACACCATATATTTT | CASSLAQGFSGNTIYF
TRBD1 | TRBJ2-5 | - | 14 | TRBV28 | TGTGCCAGCAGGCAACGGGACAGGGTAGAGACCCAGTACTTC | CASRQRDRVETQYF
- | TRBJ2-3 | - | 17 | TRBV18 | TGTGCCAGCTCTGTAGCTTCCGGGTCTCCTAGCACAGATACGCAGTATTTT | CASSVASGSPSTDTQYF
- | TRBJ1-5 | - | 14 | TRBV28 | TGTGCCAGCAGGCTGGGGGGGCCGGGCAGGCCCCAGCATTTT | CASRLGGPGRPQHF
TRBD2 | TRBJ2-3 | - | 18 | TRBV18 | TGTGCCAGCTCCGCAATTCCGGGACTAGCGGGAGTTATTGATACGCAGTATTTT | CASSAIPGLAGVIDTQYF
TRBD2 | TRBJ2-7 | - | 14 | TRBV9 | TGTGCCAGCAGCCGGACTAGCGGGAATTACGAGCAGTACTTC | CASSRTSGNYEQYF
- | TRBJ2-7 | - | 10 | TRBV20-1 | TGCAGTGGAAGCAAGAACGAGCAGTACTTC | CSGSKNEQYF
TRBD1 | TRBJ1-3 | - | 15 | TRBV28 | TGTGCCAGCAGTGTGGACAGGGACCCTGGAAACACCATATATTTT | CASSVDRDPGNTIYF
TRBD1 | TRBJ1-1 | - | 16 | TRBV6-5 | TGTGCCAGCAGTTACTTCCAGGGGGCTGAGGGCACTGAAGCTTTCTTT | CASSYFQGAEGTEAFF
TRBD1 | TRBJ1-1 | - | 14 | TRBV28 | TGTGCCAGCAGTGCGGGAGCGGGACAGGCAGAAGCTTTCTTT | CASSAGAGQAEAFF
TRBD1 | TRBJ1-2 | - | 15 | TRBV30 | TGTGCCTGGAGTGAAGGGACAGGGACTAACTATGGCTACACCTTC | CAWSEGTGTNYGYTF
- | TRBJ2-6 | - | 17 | TRBV2 | TGTGCCAGCAGTGGGAGGGGGCCCATCTCTGGGGCCAACGTCCTGACTTTC | CASSGRGPISGANVLTF
TRBD2 | TRBJ2-5 | - | 13 | TRBV27 | TGTGCCAGCACGGGCGGGGGGGCACAGACCCAGTACTTC | CASTGGGAQTQYF
- | TRBJ2-3 | - | 14 | TRBV4-1 | TGCGCCAGCAGCCAACAAGAAGCCACAGATACGCAGTATTTT | CASSQQEATDTQYF
- | TRBJ1-5 | - | 15 | TRBV27 | TGTGCCAGCAGTCCCAGGGGCGGGAGCAATCAGCCCCAGCATTTT | CASSPRGGSNQPQHF
- | TRBJ1-4 | - | 13 | TRBV5-1 | TGCGCCAGCAGCCTAGGACAGTCGGACAAACTGTTTTTT | CASSLGQSDKLFF
- | TRBJ2-7 | - | 14 | TRBV5-5 | TGTGCCAGCAGCTTACGTCGTAGCTCCTACGAGCAGTACTTC | CASSLRRSSYEQYF
- | TRBJ1-5 | - | 15 | TRBV27 | TGTGCCAGCAGTTTGCTCCAGGGAAGAGGCCAGCCCCAGCATTTT | CASSLLQGRGQPQHF
TRBD1 | TRBJ1-6 | - | 15 | TRBV27 | TGTGCCAGCAGTCCAACGACAGGGGGGTATTCACCCCTCCACTTT | CASSPTTGGYSPLHF